One sample yielded the 14 T cell receptor beta chains listed below, sequenced in a study of control samples from healthy donors and cancer patients. Assay: immunoSEQ multiplex PCR; the TCRdb copy retains only in-frame clones and omits some. The table has some 95,000 clones, approximately 86% seen once. The source material was blood. The receptors come from a man aged 25-45 years in good health.

The V call is TRBV5-6, the J call TRBJ2-5; D unclear. CDR3 length: 14 amino acids. Trimming left V 1 base short and J 1 base short, with 8 bases between. CDR1 is SGHDT and CDR2 is YYEEEE in the germline V gene. The chain's CDR3 is CASSLMASQETQYF. CDR3 in DNA: TGTGCCAGCAGCTTGATGGCTAGCCAAGAGACCCAGTACTTC.

The V call is TRBV11-2, the J call TRBJ2-7; 9 bases fit TRBD2. The junction had 4 bases not matched to a gene; V was cut back by 1 base and J by 3 bases. The germline V gene encodes CDR1 SGHAT and CDR2 FQNNGV. The CDR3 covers 15 residues. The CDR3 region has the DNA TGTGCCAGCAGCTTAGGCCTAGCGGGAATCTACGAGCAGTACTTC. Translated, it gives CASSLGLAGIYEQYF.

This clone was recorded once. The chain is built from TRBV5-6 and TRBJ2-7, with TRBD2 matching over 12 bases. The germline V gene has CDR1 SGHDT and CDR2 YYEEEE. V lost 0 bases to trimming and J lost 5 bases; unmatched junction nucleotides: 3. The CDR3 has 15 amino acids. The CDR3 region is CASSLVLAGGDEQYF. DNA of the CDR3: TGTGCCAGCAGCTTGGTACTAGCGGGAGGTGACGAGCAGTACTTC.

The V and J genes are TRBV5-1 and TRBJ2-7; D unclear. Germline-derived CDR1 and CDR2 are SGHRS and YFSETQ. Trimming took 5 bases from V and 2 from J, leaving 17 bases between them. CDR3 length: 15 amino acids. CDR3 nucleotides: TGCGCCAGCAGTTACTTACCCAGGTCCGCCTACGAGCAGTACTTC. It specifies CASSYLPRSAYEQYF.

CDR3 amino acids: CASSRLGGLNTEAFF. The DNA of the CDR3 is TGTGCCAGCAGCCGGTTGGGGGGCTTGAACACTGAAGCTTTCTTT. The chain carries TRBV7-2 and TRBJ1-1; D possibly corresponds to TRBD1 (6 bases). Trimming removed 5 bases from V and 0 bases from J, with 13 bases in between. The CDR3 sequence is 15 residues long. The germline CDR1 and CDR2 sequences are SGHTA and FQGNSA.

V is TRBV19 and J is TRBJ2-1; weak D call: TRBD2 (5 bases). Germline assignment: CDR1 LNHDA and CDR2 SQIVND (reference sequence). CDR3 size: 13 residues. With 5 bases removed from V and 6 bases from J, the gap between germline ends came to 11 bases. The CDR3 coding sequence is TGTGCCAGTAGTTCCGCGGGCTCCAATGAGCAGTTCTTC. Protein sequence: CASSSAGSNEQFF.

The rearrangement links TRBV7-9 to TRBJ2-1; D not certain. V was cut by 0 bases and J by 9 bases, with 6 bases left in between. Germline-derived CDR1 and CDR2 are SEHNR and FQNEAQ (reference sequence). The CDR3 has 12 amino acids. The chain's CDR3 is CASSLAGPEQFF. CDR3 DNA: TGTGCCAGCAGCTTAGCAGGTCCTGAGCAGTTCTTC.

J is TRBJ2-1 and V is TRBV7-3; D is unresolved. Germline loops: CDR1 SGHTA, CDR2 FQGTGA. Deletions cut 2 bases from V and 5 bases from J, with 7 bases between. The CDR3 is made up of 13 amino acids. CDR3 in DNA: TGTGCCAGCAGCTTAGGACGGAACAATGAGCAGTTCTTC. Its protein product is CASSLGRNNEQFF.

V and J are TRBV2 and TRBJ2-3; TRBD2 matches at 9 bases. Germline V gene lookup returns CDR1 SNHLY and CDR2 FYNNEI. This CDR3 has 16 amino acids. The ends lost 4 bases at V and 0 bases at J; junction bases unmatched: 5. The chain's CDR3 is CASSGLAVTSTDTQYF. The CDR3 DNA sequence: TGTGCCAGCAGTGGACTAGCGGTAACTAGCACAGATACGCAGTATTTT.

V gene TRBV25-1 combines with J gene TRBJ1-2; perhaps TRBD1 as D (5 bases). With 3 bases removed from V and 4 bases from J, the gap between germline ends came to 15 bases. Looked up from germline, CDR1 is MGHDK and CDR2 is SYGVNS. The CDR3 consists of 15 residues. CDR3 protein: CASSDDRGWGYGYTF. The CDR3 nucleotides read TGTGCCAGCAGTGACGACAGAGGATGGGGCTATGGCTACACCTTC.

V is TRBV27 and J is TRBJ1-1, with 7 bases identical to TRBD1. The CDR3 runs 12 residues. Germline V gene data show CDR1 as MNHEY and CDR2 as SMNVEV (reference sequence). The trim removed 4 bases at V and 5 bases at J, leaving 1 base unmatched. In DNA, the CDR3 is TGTGCCAGCAGTTCCAGGGGGACTGAAGCTTTCTTT. Its translation: CASSSRGTEAFF.

The CDR3 coding sequence is TGCAGCGTTGGGAGGGGAGCAGAGCCGTGGGATACGCAGTATTTT. This codes for CSVGRGAEPWDTQYF. The V and J genes are TRBV29-1 and TRBJ2-3, with D possibly being TRBD2 (6 bases). The germline V gene has CDR1 SQVTM and CDR2 ANQGSEA. Deletions cut 4 bases from V and 6 bases from J, with 20 bases between. This CDR3 is 15 amino acids long.

The chain is built from TRBV24-1 and TRBJ2-1; weak D call: TRBD1 (6 bases). The CDR3 has 14 residues. Trimming left V 3 bases short and J 5 bases short, with 10 bases between. Germline values: CDR1 KGHDR, CDR2 SFDVKD. CDR3 sequence reads: CATSDHRTDNEQFF. The CDR3 DNA reads as TGTGCCACCAGTGATCATAGGACAGACAATGAGCAGTTCTTC.

V gene TRBV9 combines with J gene TRBJ2-1; 8 bases are a match to TRBD1. The V gene end was trimmed by 4 bases and the J gene end by 7 bases; junction bases not matched to a gene: 13. Per germline, CDR1 SGDLS and CDR2 YYNGEE. The CDR3 consists of 16 residues. As DNA, the CDR3 is TGTGCCAGCAGCCCGCCCCCGGGACAGGACGCGAATGAGCAGTTCTTC. The encoded protein is CASSPPPGQDANEQFF.